The table lists the clone carrying this T cell receptor (beta chain) with a few counts. Per the germline V gene, CDR1 is MNHNY and CDR2 is SVGAGI (reference sequence). The CDR3 is made up of 15 amino acids. V was shortened by 6 bases and J by 7 bases, with 18 bases between the two germline ends. This specimen belongs to a study of blood T cell repertoires in COVID-19. Study-wide context: Samples taken during acute and convalescent COVID-19 were collected in the United States, Italy and Spain. Nucleic acid was either cDNA or gDNA, and it came from T cells, B-cell-depleted T cells, or PBMCs.

Study processing details: Amplification from reference gene primers served as the basis for estimated nucleated cell counts. The table came from immunoSEQ multiplex PCR; TCRdb's copy has only in-frame clones and leaves some out. The DNA gave D and trimming, while V, J and clone size come from that table. The sample lists around 80,000 clones; about 87% were seen once. Sequencing used peripheral blood. V is TRBV6-6 and J is TRBJ1-4; D not certain. The TCR sequence derives from a man older than 75 with active or convalescent COVID-19. This CDR3 is CASRMQSQISEKLFF. The DNA for the CDR3 is TGTGCCAGCAGAATGCAATCACAGATATCTGAAAAACTGTTTTTT.